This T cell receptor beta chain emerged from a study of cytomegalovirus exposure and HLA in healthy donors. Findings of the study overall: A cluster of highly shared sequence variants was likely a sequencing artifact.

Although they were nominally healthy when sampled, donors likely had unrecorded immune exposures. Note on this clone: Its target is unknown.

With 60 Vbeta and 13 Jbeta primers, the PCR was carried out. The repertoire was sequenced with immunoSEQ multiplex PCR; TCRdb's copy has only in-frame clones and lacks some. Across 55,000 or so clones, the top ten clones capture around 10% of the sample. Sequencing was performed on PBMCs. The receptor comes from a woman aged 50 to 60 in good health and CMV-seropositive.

The CDR3 nucleotides are TGTGCCAGCAGCTGGGACAGGGCTAATGAAAAACTGTTTTTT. Translating gives CASSWDRANEKLFF. The rearrangement joins TRBV11-2 to TRBJ1-4, with 9 bases matching TRBD1. CDR3 size: 14 residues. The germline V gene encodes CDR1 SGHAT and CDR2 FQNNGV. After removal of 4 bases from V and 3 bases from J, the junction contained 0 bases not matched to a gene.